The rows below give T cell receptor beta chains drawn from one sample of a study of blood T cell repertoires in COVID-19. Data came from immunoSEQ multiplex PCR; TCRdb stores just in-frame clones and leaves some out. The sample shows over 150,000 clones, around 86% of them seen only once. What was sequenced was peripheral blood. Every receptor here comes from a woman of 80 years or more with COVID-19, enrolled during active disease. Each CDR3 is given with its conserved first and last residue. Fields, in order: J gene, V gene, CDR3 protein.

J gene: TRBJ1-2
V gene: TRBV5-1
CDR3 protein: CASSLEAGDGYTF

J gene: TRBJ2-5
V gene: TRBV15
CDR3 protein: CATSKERGVTQYF

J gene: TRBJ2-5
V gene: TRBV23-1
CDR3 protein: CASSQSTLAGVETQYF

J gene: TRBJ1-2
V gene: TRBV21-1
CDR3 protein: CASSKKSGTGGSGYTF

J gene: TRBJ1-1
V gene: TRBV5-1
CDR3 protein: CASSAEGLRTEAFF

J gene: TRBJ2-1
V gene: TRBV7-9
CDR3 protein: CASSFGSRGEQFF

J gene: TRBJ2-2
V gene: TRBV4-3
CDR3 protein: CASSQEYGSTTGELFF

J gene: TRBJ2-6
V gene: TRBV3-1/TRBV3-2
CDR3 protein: CASSQAAGGLAGANVLTF

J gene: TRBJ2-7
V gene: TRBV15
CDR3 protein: CATSRDKVGANRYF

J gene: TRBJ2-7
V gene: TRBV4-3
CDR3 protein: CASSQDAQGFRDEQYF

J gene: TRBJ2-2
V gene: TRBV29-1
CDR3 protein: CSALGGSTGELFF

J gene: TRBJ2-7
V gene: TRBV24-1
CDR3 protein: CATSDPTSGGHEQYF

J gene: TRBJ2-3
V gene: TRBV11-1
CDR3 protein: CASSLRTDPTDTQYF

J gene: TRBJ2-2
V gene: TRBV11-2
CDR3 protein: CASSSQGAGAGELFF

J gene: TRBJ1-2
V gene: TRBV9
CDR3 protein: CASSGTGVAGYTF

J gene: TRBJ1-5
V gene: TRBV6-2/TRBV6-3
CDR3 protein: CASSYSGGGQPQHF

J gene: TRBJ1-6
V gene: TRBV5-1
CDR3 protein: CASSRDGGESPLHF

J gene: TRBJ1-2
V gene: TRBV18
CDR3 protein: CASSPSPAGGEIGYTF

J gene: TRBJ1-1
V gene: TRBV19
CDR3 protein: CASRDLVGLHTEAFF

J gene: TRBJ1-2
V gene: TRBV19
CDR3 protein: CASSMVGRANYGYTF

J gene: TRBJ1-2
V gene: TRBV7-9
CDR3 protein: CASSSGQGAGGYTF

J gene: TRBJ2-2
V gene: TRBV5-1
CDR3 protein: CASRDLAGGPNTGELFF

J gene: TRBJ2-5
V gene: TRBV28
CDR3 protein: CASRGTGGLQETQYF

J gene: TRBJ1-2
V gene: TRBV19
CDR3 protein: CASSDRGMSLNPNYGYTF

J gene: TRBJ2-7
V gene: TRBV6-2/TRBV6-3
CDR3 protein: CASCSASLGYEQYF

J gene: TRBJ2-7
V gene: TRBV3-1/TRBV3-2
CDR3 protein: CASSLDRDEQYF

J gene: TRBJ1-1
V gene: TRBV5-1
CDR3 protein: CASSVDRGNTEAFF

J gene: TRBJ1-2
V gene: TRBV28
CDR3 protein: CASSLGTGGLYGYTF

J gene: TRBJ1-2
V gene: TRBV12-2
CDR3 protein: CASRLVPRGQGWQGYTF

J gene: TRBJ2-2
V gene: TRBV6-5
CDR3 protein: CASSYRGTSSGELFF

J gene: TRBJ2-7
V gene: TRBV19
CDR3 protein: CASSRADNYEQYF

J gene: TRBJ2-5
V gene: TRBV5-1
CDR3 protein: CASSAGQETQYF

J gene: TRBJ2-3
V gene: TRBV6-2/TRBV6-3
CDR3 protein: CASSYSSGLVNTQYF

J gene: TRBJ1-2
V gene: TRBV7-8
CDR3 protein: CASSLGGLDYGYTF

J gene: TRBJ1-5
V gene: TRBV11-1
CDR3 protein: CASSLDTFQPQHF

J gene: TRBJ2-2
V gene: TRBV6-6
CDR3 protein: CASSWSGQTGELFF

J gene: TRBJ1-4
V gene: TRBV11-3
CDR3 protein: CASSPRRRNEKLFF

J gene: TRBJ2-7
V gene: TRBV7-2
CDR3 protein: CASSNRYEQYF

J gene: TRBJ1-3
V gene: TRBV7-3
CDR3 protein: CASSSGMGNTIYF

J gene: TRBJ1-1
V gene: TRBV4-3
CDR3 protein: CASSRVGQGGTEAFF

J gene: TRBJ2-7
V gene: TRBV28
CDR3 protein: CASSFTLASLNYEQYF

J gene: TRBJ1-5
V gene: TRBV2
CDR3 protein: CASRQDRKISNQPQHF

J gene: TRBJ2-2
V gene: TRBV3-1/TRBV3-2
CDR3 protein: CASSQARVAAGELFF

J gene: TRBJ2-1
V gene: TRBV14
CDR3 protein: CASSQGLWDRGSYEQFF

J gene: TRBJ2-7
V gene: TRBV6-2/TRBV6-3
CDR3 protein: CASSRRGGQAAEKRRAPREQYF

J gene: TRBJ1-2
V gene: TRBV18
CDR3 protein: CASSSGQGDYGYTF

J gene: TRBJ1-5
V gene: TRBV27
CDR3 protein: CASSGTGGPNQPQHF

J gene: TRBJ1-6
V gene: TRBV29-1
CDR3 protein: CSVGDRDNSPLHF

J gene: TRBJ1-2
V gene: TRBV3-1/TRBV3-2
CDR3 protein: CASSPRQGSYGYTF

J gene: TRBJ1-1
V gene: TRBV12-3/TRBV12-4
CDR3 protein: CASSLPYRTEAFF

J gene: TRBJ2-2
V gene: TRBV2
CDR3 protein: CASSENAGILNTGELFF